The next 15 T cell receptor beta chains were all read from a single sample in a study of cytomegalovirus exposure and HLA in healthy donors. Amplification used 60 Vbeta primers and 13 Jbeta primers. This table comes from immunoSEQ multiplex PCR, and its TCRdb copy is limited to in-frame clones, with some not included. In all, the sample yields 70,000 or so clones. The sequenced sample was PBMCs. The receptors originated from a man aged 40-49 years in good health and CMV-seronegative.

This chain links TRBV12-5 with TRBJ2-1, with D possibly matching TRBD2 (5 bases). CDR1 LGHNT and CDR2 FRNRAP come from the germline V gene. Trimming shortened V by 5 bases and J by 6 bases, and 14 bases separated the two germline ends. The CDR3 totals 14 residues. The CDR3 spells CASGGGVRANEQFF. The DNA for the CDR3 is TGTGCTAGTGGTGGAGGCGTCCGGGCCAATGAGCAGTTCTTC.

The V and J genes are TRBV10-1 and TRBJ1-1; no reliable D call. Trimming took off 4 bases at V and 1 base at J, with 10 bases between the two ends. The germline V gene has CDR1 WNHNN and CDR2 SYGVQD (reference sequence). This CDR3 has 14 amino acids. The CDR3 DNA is TGCGCCAGCAGTGCAGTTAGAGGGAACACTGAAGCTTTCTTT. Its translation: CASSAVRGNTEAFF.

Written as DNA, the CDR3 is TGCAGCGTTACGCCACAGGGTTCCTACAATGAGCAGTTCTTC. This translates into CSVTPQGSYNEQFF. V and J are TRBV29-1 and TRBJ2-1; D is possibly TRBD1 (6 bases). Germline V gene sequence: CDR1 SQVTM, CDR2 ANQGSEA. V lost 5 bases and J 1 base, leaving 12 bases between the germline ends. CDR3 length equals 14 residues.

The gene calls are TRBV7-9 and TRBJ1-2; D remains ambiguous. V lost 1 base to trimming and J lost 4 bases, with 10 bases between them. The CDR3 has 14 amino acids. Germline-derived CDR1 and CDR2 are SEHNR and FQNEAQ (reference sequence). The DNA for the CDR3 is TGTGCCAGCAGCTTAGGTAACACGCCCTATGGCTACACCTTC. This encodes CASSLGNTPYGYTF.

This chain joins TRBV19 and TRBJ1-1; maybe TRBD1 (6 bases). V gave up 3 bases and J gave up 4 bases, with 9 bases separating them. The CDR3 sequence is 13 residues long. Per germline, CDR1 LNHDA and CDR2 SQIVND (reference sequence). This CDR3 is CASSIQGSTEAFF. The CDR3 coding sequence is TGTGCCAGTAGTATTCAGGGGTCCACTGAAGCTTTCTTT.

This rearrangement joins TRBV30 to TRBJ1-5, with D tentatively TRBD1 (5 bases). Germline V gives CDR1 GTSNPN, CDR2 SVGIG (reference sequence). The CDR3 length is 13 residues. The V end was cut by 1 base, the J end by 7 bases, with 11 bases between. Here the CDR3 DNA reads TGTGCCTGGAGTGAAGGTTGGGGCCAGCCCCAGCATTTT. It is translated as CAWSEGWGQPQHF.

The CDR3 DNA is TGTGCCATCAGTGAGCAGGGGATAGCCAAAAACATTCAGTACTTC. Translation gives CAISEQGIAKNIQYF. V usage is TRBV10-3 and J usage is TRBJ2-4, with a tentative D call TRBD1 (6 bases). CDR1 is ENHRY and CDR2 is SYGVKD in the germline V gene. There are 15 residues in the CDR3. Between the trimmed V and J ends, which lost 2 bases and 0 bases, there was a span of 8 bases.

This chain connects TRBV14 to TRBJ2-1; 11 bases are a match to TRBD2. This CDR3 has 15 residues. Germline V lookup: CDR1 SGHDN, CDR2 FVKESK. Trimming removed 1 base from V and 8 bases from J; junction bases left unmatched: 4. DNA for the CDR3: TGTGCCAGCAGCCAAGTGGTAGCGGGGGGGTATGAGCAGTTCTTC. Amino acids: CASSQVVAGGYEQFF.

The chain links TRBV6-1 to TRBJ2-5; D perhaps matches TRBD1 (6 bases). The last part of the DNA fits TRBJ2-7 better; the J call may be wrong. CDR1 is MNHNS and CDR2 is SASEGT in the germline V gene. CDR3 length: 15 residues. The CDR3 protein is CASSDDRTFSYEQYF. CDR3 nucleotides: TGTGCCAGCAGTGACGACAGGACGTTCTCCTACGAGCAGTACTTC.

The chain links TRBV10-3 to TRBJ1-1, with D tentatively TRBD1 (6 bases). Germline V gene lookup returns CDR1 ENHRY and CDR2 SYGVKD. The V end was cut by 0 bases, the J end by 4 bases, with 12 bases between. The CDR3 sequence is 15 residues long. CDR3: CAISESGTGITEAFF. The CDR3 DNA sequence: TGTGCCATCAGTGAGTCGGGCACAGGGATCACTGAAGCTTTCTTT.

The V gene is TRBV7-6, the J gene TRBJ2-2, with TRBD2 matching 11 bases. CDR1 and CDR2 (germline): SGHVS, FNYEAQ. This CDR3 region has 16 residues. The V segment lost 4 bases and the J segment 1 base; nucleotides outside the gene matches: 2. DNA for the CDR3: TGTGCCAGCAGCTCTCTAGCGGGGGGGAACACCGGGGAGCTGTTTTTT. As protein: CASSSLAGGNTGELFF.

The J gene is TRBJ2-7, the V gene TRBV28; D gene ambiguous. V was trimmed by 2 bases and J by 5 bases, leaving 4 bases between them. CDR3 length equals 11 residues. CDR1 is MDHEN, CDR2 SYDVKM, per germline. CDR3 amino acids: CASSLINEQYF. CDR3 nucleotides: TGTGCCAGCAGTTTAATCAACGAGCAGTACTTC.

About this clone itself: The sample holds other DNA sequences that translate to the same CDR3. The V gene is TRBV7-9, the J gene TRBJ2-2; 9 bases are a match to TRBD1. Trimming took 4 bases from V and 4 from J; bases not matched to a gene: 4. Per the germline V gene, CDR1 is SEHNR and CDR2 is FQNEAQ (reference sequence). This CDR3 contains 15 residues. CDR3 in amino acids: CASSSGTGSTGELFF. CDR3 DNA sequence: TGTGCCAGCAGCTCCGGGACAGGGTCCACCGGGGAGCTGTTTTTT.

The CDR3 nucleotides read TGTGCCAGCGAGAGAGTCCTAAATGAAAAACTGTTTTTT. Amino acids: CASERVLNEKLFF. The chain is built from TRBV6-1 and TRBJ1-4; D is ambiguous. The ends were cut back, 8 bases at V and 5 bases at J, with 12 bases in the middle. Germline CDR1 reads MNHNS; CDR2 reads SASEGT. CDR3 length: 13 amino acids.

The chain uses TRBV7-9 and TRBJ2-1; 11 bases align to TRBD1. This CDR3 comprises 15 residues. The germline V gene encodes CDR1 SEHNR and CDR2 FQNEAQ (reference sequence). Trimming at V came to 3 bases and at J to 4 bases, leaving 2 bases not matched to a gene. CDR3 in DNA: TGTGCCAGCAGCTTCCGGGACAGGGGGTACAATGAGCAGTTCTTC. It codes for CASSFRDRGYNEQFF.